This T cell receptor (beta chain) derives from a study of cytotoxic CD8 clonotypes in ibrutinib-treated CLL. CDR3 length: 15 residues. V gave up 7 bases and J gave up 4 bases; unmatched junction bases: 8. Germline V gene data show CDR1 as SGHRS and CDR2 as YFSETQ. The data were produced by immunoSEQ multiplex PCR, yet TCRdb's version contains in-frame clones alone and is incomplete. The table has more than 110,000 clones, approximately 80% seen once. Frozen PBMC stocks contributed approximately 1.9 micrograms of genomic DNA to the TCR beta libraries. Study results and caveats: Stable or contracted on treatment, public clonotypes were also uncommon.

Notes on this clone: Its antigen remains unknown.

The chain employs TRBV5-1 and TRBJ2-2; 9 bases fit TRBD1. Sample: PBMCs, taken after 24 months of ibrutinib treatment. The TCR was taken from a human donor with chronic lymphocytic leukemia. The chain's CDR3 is CASATGGTGTGELFF. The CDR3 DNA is TGCGCCAGCGCCACAGGGGGCACGGGCACCGGGGAGCTGTTTTTT.